The T cell receptor (beta chain) under discussion was sequenced for a study of OX40 agonist ivuxolimab in advanced cancers. Study information: Ivuxolimab, an antibody acting as an agonist of OX40 (CD134), was used to treat patients. The study gave patients intravenous ivuxolimab at 0.01 to 10 mg/kg every 2 weeks. Treatment received earlier with anti-PD-1, anti-PD-L1 or anti-CTLA-4 agents was allowed, and around 40% had some.

Profiling relied on immunoSEQ multiplex PCR, and the TCRdb table lists in-frame clones only, not all of them. This table has approximately 120,000 clones, approximately 90% appearing once. A remark on this clone: A junction end diverges from the germline sequence, so it may reflect a read error.

From germline, CDR1 is SGHAT and CDR2 FQNNGV. The CDR3 consists of 15 residues. At baseline, cycle 4 day 1, and cycle 7 day 1, blood was sampled. This chain uses TRBV11-2 with TRBJ2-1, with D perhaps given as TRBD1 or TRBD2 (5 bases each). Sequences were derived from CD4+ or CD8+ T cells sorted from blood, sampled in a trial of the OX40 agonist ivuxolimab. This sequence originates from an adult with an advanced solid tumor such as melanoma, head and neck, liver or kidney cancer. CDR3 region: CATSRQRSPYNEQFF. CDR3 nucleotides: TGTGCCACCAGCAGACAGCGGAGCCCCTACAATGAGCAGTTCTTC.